The entry below gives a single T cell receptor (beta chain) sequence along with its context. The table lists this clone with many counts. Its antigen remains unidentified. Qualities for individual bases were not recorded, and no much larger clone is one base off. Healthy HIV-negative adults with no recently reported acute infections or vaccinations were included as donors. Every donor was a Caucasian adult residing in Nashville, Tennessee, USA. Magnetic negative selection was used to enrich CD4+ T cells, after which naive cells were positively selected on CD45RA and the negative fraction became the memory subset. Blood was collected by leukapheresis, and PBMCs were isolated by Ficoll-Histopaque density gradient centrifugation and then cryopreserved in liquid nitrogen vapor phase. Analytical flow cytometry was used to check the purity and quantity of every magnetically sorted T cell population. From each sorted fraction, genomic DNA was isolated and quantified by UV absorbance on a Nanodrop 2000c.

The germline V gene encodes CDR1 SNHLY and CDR2 FYNNEI. V sheds 3 bases and J sheds 0 bases, leaving 12 bases between their ends. Measured from the cysteine to the phenylalanine, the CDR3 is 17 residues long. Just the 51-base CDR3 DNA is kept, in frame starting at base 1. The data belong to a study of shared clonotypes between healthy human individuals (dated by TCRdb to the early 2020s). A note on the overall study: The cohort included three men and a couple of women between 18 and 49 years of age. Different laboratories and diverse techniques were used to prepare libraries and sequence TCR repertoires, to increase sequencing depth and limit assay-specific biases. Per donor, three plates each were used for CD4 naive and CD4 memory, two for CD8 naive, and one for CD8 memory. To estimate repertoire size and how much clonotype sharing occurs between individuals, the study deeply sequenced the blood TCR repertoires of about five healthy adults. Per donor, leukapheresis produced somewhere between about 0.94 and 10 billion PBMCs. What the study reported, not specific to this receptor: Larger estimated clonotype richness was generally found for naive subsets than for memory subsets. Based on pairwise subsampling, the degree of clonotype sharing among donors was expected to be affected by sequencing depth. Compared with non-shared clonotypes, the clonotypes found in all four sorted-subset donors had higher generation probabilities. Because the study included a small number of donors, the genetic and exposure-history diversity represented was limited. When four donors were compared, the shared fraction of clonotypes was 5% to 6.5% for naive CD4, 3% to 4% for naive CD8, about 2.4% for memory CD4, and 0.4% for memory CD8. Only blood was sampled, and tissue TCR repertoires likely differ from those in blood. Incomplete sequencing was indicated by rarefaction of sorted-subset datasets, despite the large sequencing depth.

Using the deep immunoSEQ assay, TCR CDR3 regions were amplified from genomic DNA by multiplex PCR. Genomic DNA extracted from each cell subset was distributed evenly over all wells of several immunoSEQ 96-well plates, and each plate served as one replicate. For sorted subsets, about 200 ng genomic DNA, equal to tens of thousands of T cell genomes, was loaded into each replicate PCR. Purified libraries were measured with a Qubit 3.0 fluorometer, size-checked on a Bioanalyzer 2100, and measured again with the KAPA Library Quantification kit. Every immunoSEQ 96-well plate was sequenced on a dedicated single-read 150-cycle Illumina NextSeq 550 flow cell. The original pipeline was this. Because only junctional sequences without quality scores were contained in the immunoSEQ output, filtering matching that applied to full-length reads could not be performed. Sequences were annotated with PyIR, a Python wrapper for IgBLAST v1.9, and V/J genes and CDR3 were assigned using IMGT germline references. Reads with weak V/J assignments (E-value above 1e-6), missing CDR3, stop codons, out-of-frame junctions, or ambiguous translated residues were removed. A V3J clonotype was defined by an identical inferred V gene, J gene, and CDR3 amino acid sequence. Percentage overlap between repertoires was calculated by dividing the number of shared unique clonotypes by the size of the smaller repertoire. Richness of each repertoire was evaluated using RTK rarefaction, the Chao1 estimator, and Recon v2.1 estimates of unobserved clonotypes. For all TCRbeta clonotypes obtained by the gDNA method from several donors, generation probabilities were computed with OLGA. Sourced from immuneACCESS, this table was stored by TCRdb with only in-frame sequences that have V and J called. A share of the clones is absent; for the studies checked, an unresolved V gene accounts for under half, and the remainder has no known explanation. Clonal size and the V and J genes are those of that table, whereas D and trimming came from the DNA. This sample holds about 710,000 clones; around three quarters were observed only once. Around 2% of the sample lies in the top ten.

This sequence was found in a woman aged 30 to 39 in good health. The material sequenced was memory CD4+ T cells sorted from blood. Taken with the paper, the label for cell subset or site translates to: CD45RA-negative fraction. The receptor chain draws on TRBV2 and TRBJ2-6; the D gene identity is not certain. This receptor has the CDR3 CASSDATANSGANVLTF. The DNA sequence follows: TGTGCCAGCAGTGACGCCACTGCAAACTCTGGGGCCAACGTCCTGACTTTC.